The entry that follows covers one T cell receptor beta chain sequence. The antigen is unknown. These data are taken from a study of T cells after posttransplantation cyclophosphamide. Study findings and constraints: Blood and skin or GI T cell repertoires showed limited TRB overlap.

Using immunoSEQ multiplex PCR, the repertoire was profiled, and TCRdb retains in-frame clones only, with some absent. The table lists some 22,000 clones, roughly 82% of them singletons. Germline CDR1 reads SGHNT; CDR2 reads YYREEE (reference sequence). Trimming shortened V by 2 bases and J by 3 bases, and 14 bases separated the two germline ends. The CDR3 is made up of 15 amino acids. This receptor was identified in a woman aged 55 to 70 with a blood cancer, CMV-positive, and with a related stem cell donor. The J gene is TRBJ1-1, the V gene TRBV5-4; D is possibly TRBD1 (5 bases). The specimen sequenced was PBMCs. The CDR3 nucleotides read TGTGCCAGCAGCTTTGCAGGGCATGGGGACACTGAAGCTTTCTTT. Translation gives CASSFAGHGDTEAFF.